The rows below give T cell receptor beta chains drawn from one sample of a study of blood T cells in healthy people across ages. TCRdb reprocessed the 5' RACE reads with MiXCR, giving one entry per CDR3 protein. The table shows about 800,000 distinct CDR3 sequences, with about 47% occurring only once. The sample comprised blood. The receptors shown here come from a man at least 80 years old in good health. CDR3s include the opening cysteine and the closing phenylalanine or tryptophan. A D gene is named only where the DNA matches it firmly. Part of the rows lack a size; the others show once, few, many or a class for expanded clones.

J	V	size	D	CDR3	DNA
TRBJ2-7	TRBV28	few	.	CASSLFTWGSYEQYF	TGTGCCAGCAGTTTGTTCACCTGGGGGAGTTACGAGCAGTACTTC
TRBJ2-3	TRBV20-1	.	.	CSVWGSADTQYF	TGCAGTGTTTGGGGGAGTGCAGATACGCAGTATTTT
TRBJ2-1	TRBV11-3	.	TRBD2	CASSLEGLAGVEQFF	TGTGCCAGCAGCTTAGAGGGACTAGCGGGAGTTGAGCAGTTCTTC
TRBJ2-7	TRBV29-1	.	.	CSVEVQGKNEQYF	TGCAGCGTTGAGGTACAGGGAAAGAATGAGCAGTACTTC
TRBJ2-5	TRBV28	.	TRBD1	CASSLGTGQYF	TGTGCCAGCAGTTTGGGGACAGGACAGTACTTC
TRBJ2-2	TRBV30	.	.	CAWSRGTGELFF	TGTGCCTGGAGTCGCGGCACCGGGGAGCTGTTTTTT
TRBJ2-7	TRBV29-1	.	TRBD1	CSLRDRGLYEQYF	TGCAGCCTCCGGGACAGGGGGCTCTACGAGCAGTACTTC
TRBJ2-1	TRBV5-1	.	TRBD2	CASSLVSSGRYNEQFF	TGCGCCAGCAGCTTGGTTTCTAGCGGGAGATACAATGAGCAGTTCTTC
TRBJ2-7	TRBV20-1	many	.	CSAREGGKGEQYF	TGCAGTGCTAGAGAGGGAGGAAAGGGGGAGCAGTACTTC
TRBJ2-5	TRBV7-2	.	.	CASSLIGLAETQYF	TGTGCCAGCAGCTTAATTGGGCTAGCAGAGACCCAGTACTTC
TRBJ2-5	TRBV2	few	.	CASKLGRQETQYF	TGTGCCAGCAAACTTGGGCGCCAAGAGACCCAGTACTTC
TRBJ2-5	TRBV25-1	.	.	CASSDARVETQYF	TGTGCCAGCAGTGATGCCAGGGTAGAGACCCAGTACTTC
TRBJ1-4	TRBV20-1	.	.	CSANSGRGTNGKLFF	TGCAGTGCTAACTCAGGGCGCGGAACTAATGGAAAACTGTTTTTT
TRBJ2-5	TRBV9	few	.	CASSVGRSSPQETQYF	TGTGCCAGCAGCGTAGGTCGTTCGAGTCCCCAAGAGACCCAGTACTTC
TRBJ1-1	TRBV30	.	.	CAWSPGGNTEAFF	TGTGCCTGGAGTCCCGGGGGGAACACTGAAGCTTTCTTT
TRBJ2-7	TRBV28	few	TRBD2	CASQSGSGYNEQYF	TGTGCCAGCCAAAGCGGGAGTGGCTACAATGAGCAGTACTTC
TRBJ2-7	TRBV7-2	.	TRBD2	CASSLAGTSGHEQYF	TGTGCCAGCAGCTTAGCCGGGACTAGCGGCCACGAGCAGTACTTC
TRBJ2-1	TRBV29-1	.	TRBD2	CSVGKRDYNEQFF	TGCAGCGTTGGAAAGCGGGATTACAATGAGCAGTTCTTC
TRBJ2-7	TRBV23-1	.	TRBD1	CASSQSGGQGNYEQYF	TGCGCCAGCAGTCAATCGGGCGGACAGGGGAACTACGAGCAGTACTTC
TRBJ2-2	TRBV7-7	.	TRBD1	CASSRDRPGTGELFF	TGTGCTAGCAGTCGGGACAGGCCCGGAACCGGGGAGCTGTTTTTT
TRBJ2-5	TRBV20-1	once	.	CSASRLKGGETQYF	TGCAGTGCTAGCCGACTAAAGGGTGGAGAGACCCAGTACTTC
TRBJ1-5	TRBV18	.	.	CASSPSGYQPQHF	TGTGCCAGCTCACCATCAGGCTATCAGCCCCAGCATTTT
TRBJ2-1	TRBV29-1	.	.	CSSTDYNEQFF	TGCAGCTCGACTGATTACAATGAGCAGTTCTTC
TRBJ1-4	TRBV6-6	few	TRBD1	CASSVSGGIGGEKLFF	TGTGCCAGCAGTGTCTCAGGGGGAATAGGAGGTGAAAAACTGTTTTTT
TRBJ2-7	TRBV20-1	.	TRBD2	CSARGATSGRFSYEQYF	TGCAGTGCTAGGGGGGCCACTAGCGGGAGGTTCTCCTACGAGCAGTACTTC
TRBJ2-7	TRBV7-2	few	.	CASSPRRVPLEQYF	TGTGCCAGCAGCCCCCGAAGGGTACCGCTAGAGCAGTACTTC
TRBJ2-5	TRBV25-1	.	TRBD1	CASSEWDRGQETQYF	TGTGCCAGCAGTGAATGGGACAGGGGTCAAGAGACCCAGTACTTC
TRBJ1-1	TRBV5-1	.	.	CASSLASVQKNTEAFF	TGCGCCAGCAGCTTGGCCTCAGTACAGAAGAACACTGAAGCTTTCTTT
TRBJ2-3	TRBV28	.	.	CASSVAISTDTQYF	TGTGCCAGCAGTGTAGCAATTTCCACAGATACGCAGTATTTT
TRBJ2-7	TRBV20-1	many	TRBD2	CSVHQAGGSEQYF	TGCAGTGTCCACCAAGCGGGAGGAAGCGAGCAGTACTTC
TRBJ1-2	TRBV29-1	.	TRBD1	CSVEDFWSLRQGAGYGYTF	TGCAGCGTTGAAGATTTTTGGAGCCTAAGACAGGGGGCAGGCTATGGCTACACCTTC
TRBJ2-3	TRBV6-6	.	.	CVSGVRESTDTQYF	TGTGTCTCCGGAGTCAGGGAAAGCACAGATACGCAGTATTTT
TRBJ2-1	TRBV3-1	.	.	CASSQVQCEQFF	TGTGCCAGCAGCCAAGTACAGTGTGAGCAGTTCTTC
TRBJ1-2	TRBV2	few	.	CALQVNYGYTF	TGTGCCTTACAGGTTAACTATGGCTACACCTTC
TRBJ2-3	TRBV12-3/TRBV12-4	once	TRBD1	CASRGKDRVTDTQYF	TGTGCCAGCAGGGGGAAGGACAGGGTGACAGATACGCAGTATTTT
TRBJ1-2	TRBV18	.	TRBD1	CASSRGQGQEYGYTF	TGTGCCAGCTCACGAGGACAGGGGCAAGAATATGGCTACACCTTC
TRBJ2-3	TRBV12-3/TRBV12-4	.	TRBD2	CASSPRTSMGDTQYF	TGTGCCAGCAGCCCTCGGACTAGCATGGGCGATACGCAGTATTTT
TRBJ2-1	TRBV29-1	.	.	CSLRSPIEQFF	TGCAGCCTGAGGTCCCCCATTGAGCAGTTCTTC
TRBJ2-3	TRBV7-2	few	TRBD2	CASTGSTGGTDTQYF	TGTGCCAGCACTGGGTCAACGGGAGGGACAGATACGCAGTATTTT
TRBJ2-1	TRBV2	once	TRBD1	CASSEMGERTGLGHNEQFF	TGTGCCAGCAGTGAAATGGGGGAACGGACAGGGTTGGGGCATAATGAGCAGTTCTTC
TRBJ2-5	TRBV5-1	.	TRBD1	CASGRRDSGETQYF	TGCGCCAGCGGACGCCGGGACAGTGGGGAGACCCAGTACTTC
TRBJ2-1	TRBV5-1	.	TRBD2	CASSFTSGSREQFF	TGCGCCAGCAGCTTCACTAGCGGGAGCCGTGAGCAGTTCTTC
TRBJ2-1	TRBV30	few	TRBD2	CAWGGTSVGEQFF	TGTGCCTGGGGCGGGACTAGCGTGGGTGAGCAGTTCTTC